The clone carrying this TCR beta chain was found a few times. Its specificity is unknown. Uncontrolled infection, other autoimmune disease, pregnancy or lactation barred patients from enrollment. The V gene lost 8 bases and the J gene lost 0 bases, with 13 bases spanning the gap. Germline V CDR1 and CDR2: MDHEN, SYDVKM. The CDR3 runs 14 residues. This sample stems from a study of T cells in Graves' hyperthyroidism and ophthalmopathy. Amplification of TCR beta CDR3 regions was performed using RNA transcripts as template. The HTBI set primed first-round TCR CDR3 RT-PCR. TCRdb reprocessed the multiplex PCR reads via MiXCR and lists one record per CDR3 protein. Of roughly 570,000 distinct CDR3 sequences in the sample, 46% were seen once. General study points: Among thyroid clonotypes expanded above 0.001, most also appeared in blood. Ophthalmopathy got predicted by the model a median around six months before its onset. In the analysis, a 13 V-J model separated ophthalmopathy from stable hyperthyroidism.

The chain combines TRBV28 with TRBJ1-1, with D possibly TRBD1 on 5 matching bases. The specimen sequenced was peripheral blood or thyroid tissue (not recorded which). This clonotype originated in an adult woman with Graves' disease, either hyperthyroidism or ophthalmopathy (not recorded which). As DNA, the CDR3 is TGTGCCAGCCTCGGCGGGGACTTGAACACTGAAGCTTTCTTT. Amino acid sequence: CASLGGDLNTEAFF.